The clone carrying this TCR beta chain was counted only a few times. Antigen specificity is unknown. The V end was cut by 3 bases, the J end by 0 bases, with 8 bases between. CDR3 length: 15 residues. Germline V CDR1 and CDR2: MNHEY, SMNVEV (reference sequence). This entry comes from a study of response to subunit inactivated influenza vaccine. Each CDR3 protein gets one entry after TCRdb re-called the RT-PCR reads with MiXCR. The table includes around 570,000 distinct CDR3 sequences, around 8% detected once. Study observations and caveats: Seasonal influenza vaccination, on each occasion, was suggested by the authors to recruit few new T cells.

The chain links TRBV27 to TRBJ2-2; unclear D gene. Material: PBMCs from blood, obtained approximately 25 months after vaccination. The receptor was isolated from a man aged 50-75 years who received an inactivated influenza vaccine. CDR3 residues: CASSFLGANTGELFF. CDR3 nucleotide sequence: TGTGCCAGCAGTTTCTTAGGCGCGAACACCGGGGAGCTGTTTTTT.